The clone carrying this T cell receptor (beta chain) was seen only a few times. In the original processing: Estimated nucleated cell counts came from reference gene primer amplification. Assay: immunoSEQ multiplex PCR; the TCRdb copy retains only in-frame clones and omits some. V, J and clone size derive from that table, while D and trimming were established from the DNA sequence. The table shows around 130,000 clones, with approximately 84% occurring only once. This specimen comes from a study of blood T cell repertoires in COVID-19. Overall study: Specimens from acute and convalescent COVID-19 originated in the United States, Italy and Spain.

This CDR3 has 15 amino acids. The germline CDR1 and CDR2 sequences are LGHNA and YSLEER. Trimming removed 0 bases from V and 4 bases from J, with 12 bases in between. This clonotype was obtained from a woman at least 80 years old with acute or convalescent COVID-19. The chain joins TRBV4-3 to TRBJ1-2; a possible D gene is TRBD1 (5 bases). The sample comprised peripheral blood. The CDR3 loop is CASSQELQGAYGYTF. CDR3 coding DNA: TGCGCCAGCAGCCAAGAGTTGCAGGGCGCCTATGGCTACACCTTC.